This TCR beta chain was sequenced during a study of blood T cell repertoires in COVID-19. Study-level information: Researchers got acute and convalescent COVID-19 samples from the United States, Italy and Spain. The analysed material was cDNA or gDNA that came from T cells, B-cell-depleted T cells, or PBMCs.

Trimming removed 5 bases from V and 5 bases from J, with 13 bases in between. The length of the CDR3 is 14 residues. Per the germline V gene, CDR1 is MDHEN and CDR2 is SYDVKM. TCRdb keeps only in-frame clones here, not all; method: immunoSEQ multiplex PCR. Of hundreds of thousands of clones detected, roughly 80% appear once; the ten largest clones hold over 4%. Cohorts were determined from participant-reported clinical history. The genes are TRBV28 and TRBJ1-5; D is possibly TRBD1 (5 bases). Specimen: PBMCs or T cells enriched from blood (not recorded which). The receptor was derived from a man aged 30 to 45 with acute COVID-19. CDR3 DNA: TGTGCCAGCAGTCCCGGGGGGACCGATCAGCCCCAGCATTTT. Its protein product is CASSPGGTDQPQHF.